The rows below give T cell receptor beta chains drawn from one sample of a study of T cell repertoires in cytomegalovirus infection. TCRdb re-derived calls from the reads in MiXCR, one entry per CDR3 protein. The sample lists 400,000 or so distinct CDR3 sequences, approximately 32% seen once, with roughly 15% in the top ten. The specimen was PBMCs. These receptors were obtained from a human donor in good health (CMV status not recorded). Some clones in this sample may be carry-over from other donors' samples. Each CDR3 is given with its conserved first and last residue. A D gene is named only where the DNA matches it firmly. Some rows mark clone size as missing; the rest say once, few, many or name a class of expanded clone.

cdr3_aa: CASSPGTALGYTF
cdr3_nt: TGTGCCAGCAGCCCCGGGACTGCGTTAGGCTACACCTTC
j_call: TRBJ1-2
v_call: TRBV6-6
d_call: .
clone_size: many

cdr3_aa: CSAPAYLGQDGEQYF
cdr3_nt: TGCAGTGCTCCTGCCTACCTCGGACAGGACGGCGAGCAGTACTTC
j_call: TRBJ2-7
v_call: TRBV20-1
d_call: TRBD1
clone_size: .

cdr3_aa: CASSLTGASYEQYF
cdr3_nt: TGTGCCAGCAGCCTGACAGGGGCTTCCTACGAGCAGTACTTC
j_call: TRBJ2-7
v_call: TRBV5-5
d_call: TRBD1
clone_size: .

cdr3_aa: CASSRGWGGSYEQYF
cdr3_nt: TGTGCCAGCAGCCGTGGGTGGGGAGGCTCCTACGAGCAGTACTTC
j_call: TRBJ2-7
v_call: TRBV7-9
d_call: .
clone_size: few

cdr3_aa: CASSLDRRSTDTQYF
cdr3_nt: TGTGCCAGCAGCTTAGACAGGAGAAGCACAGATACGCAGTATTTT
j_call: TRBJ2-3
v_call: TRBV7-2
d_call: .
clone_size: many

cdr3_aa: CASSPWVANEKLFF
cdr3_nt: TGTGCCAGCAGCCCCTGGGTGGCTAATGAAAAACTGTTTTTT
j_call: TRBJ1-4
v_call: TRBV7-2
d_call: .
clone_size: .

cdr3_aa: CASSARWHQPQHF
cdr3_nt: TGTGCCAGCAGCGCCCGCTGGCACCAGCCCCAGCATTTT
j_call: TRBJ1-5
v_call: TRBV27
d_call: .
clone_size: few

cdr3_aa: CASSLGDRLSSGNTIYF
cdr3_nt: TGTGCCAGCAGTTTGGGGGACAGGCTGAGCTCTGGAAACACCATATATTTT
j_call: TRBJ1-3
v_call: TRBV28
d_call: TRBD1
clone_size: .

cdr3_aa: CADGRAPATDTQYF
cdr3_nt: TGTGCCGACGGGAGGGCACCCGCCACAGATACGCAGTATTTT
j_call: TRBJ2-3
v_call: TRBV2
d_call: TRBD2
clone_size: many

cdr3_aa: CSAPDRGGAKNIQYF
cdr3_nt: TGCAGTGCTCCTGACAGGGGGGGGGCCAAAAACATTCAGTACTTC
j_call: TRBJ2-4
v_call: TRBV20-1
d_call: TRBD1
clone_size: many

cdr3_aa: CASSDIAAGNQPQHF
cdr3_nt: TGTGCCAGCAGTGATATCGCGGCAGGGAATCAGCCCCAGCATTTT
j_call: TRBJ1-5
v_call: TRBV6-1
d_call: .
clone_size: .

cdr3_aa: CASSPLDRPSGRHEQFF
cdr3_nt: TGTGCCAGCAGTCCCCTGGACAGGCCCTCGGGGAGGCATGAGCAGTTCTTC
j_call: TRBJ2-1
v_call: TRBV27
d_call: .
clone_size: .

cdr3_aa: CASSLESGSYEQYF
cdr3_nt: TGTGCCAGCAGTTTAGAGTCGGGCTCCTACGAGCAGTACTTC
j_call: TRBJ2-7
v_call: TRBV12-3/TRBV12-4
d_call: .
clone_size: many

cdr3_aa: CASSVGFRDSPLHF
cdr3_nt: TGTGCCAGCAGCGTAGGATTCAGGGATTCACCCCTCCACTTT
j_call: TRBJ1-6
v_call: TRBV7-8
d_call: .
clone_size: many

cdr3_aa: CASSLVSRVDEAFF
cdr3_nt: TGTGCCAGCAGCTTAGTCTCCAGGGTCGATGAAGCTTTCTTT
j_call: TRBJ1-1
v_call: TRBV11-1
d_call: .
clone_size: many

cdr3_aa: CARSLTPPRGAQDTQYF
cdr3_nt: TGTGCCCGCAGTTTAACCCCCCCCCGGGGGGCCCAAGATACGCAGTATTTT
j_call: TRBJ2-3
v_call: TRBV27
d_call: .
clone_size: once

cdr3_aa: CASSPGQGPYYGYTF
cdr3_nt: TGCGCCAGCAGCCCTGGACAGGGCCCTTATTATGGCTACACCTTC
j_call: TRBJ1-2
v_call: TRBV4-1
d_call: TRBD1
clone_size: few

cdr3_aa: CASSPRSGANVLTF
cdr3_nt: TGTGCCAGTAGTCCCAGATCTGGGGCCAACGTCCTGACTTTC
j_call: TRBJ2-6
v_call: TRBV19
d_call: .
clone_size: .

cdr3_aa: CASSFHTSNEQFF
cdr3_nt: TGTGCCAGCAGTTTCCACACGAGCAATGAGCAGTTCTTC
j_call: TRBJ2-1
v_call: TRBV12-3/TRBV12-4
d_call: .
clone_size: few

cdr3_aa: CASSWTDSGNTIYF
cdr3_nt: TGTGCCAGCAGTTGGACAGACTCTGGAAACACCATATATTTT
j_call: TRBJ1-3
v_call: TRBV12-3/TRBV12-4
d_call: .
clone_size: .

cdr3_aa: CASSYGTRGHYNEQFF
cdr3_nt: TGTGCCAGTAGCTACGGGACCCGGGGGCACTACAATGAGCAGTTCTTC
j_call: TRBJ2-1
v_call: TRBV19
d_call: .
clone_size: .

cdr3_aa: CASSAAGTASSYTF
cdr3_nt: TGTGCCAGCAGCGCCGCCGGGACTGCCTCTTCCTACACCTTC
j_call: TRBJ1-2
v_call: TRBV4-2
d_call: .
clone_size: .

cdr3_aa: CASSLASENTEAFF
cdr3_nt: TGTGCCAGCAGCTTAGCGTCCGAGAACACTGAAGCTTTCTTT
j_call: TRBJ1-1
v_call: TRBV7-2
d_call: .
clone_size: many

cdr3_aa: CATSREGETFEKLFF
cdr3_nt: TGTGCCACCAGCAGAGAGGGGGAGACTTTTGAAAAACTGTTTTTT
j_call: TRBJ1-4
v_call: TRBV15
d_call: .
clone_size: few

cdr3_aa: CASSLWEGGTEAFF
cdr3_nt: TGTGCCAGCAGCCTCTGGGAAGGAGGGACTGAAGCTTTCTTT
j_call: TRBJ1-1
v_call: TRBV7-6
d_call: .
clone_size: .

cdr3_aa: CASSQDSITGAVNNYGYTF
cdr3_nt: TGCGCCAGCAGCCAAGATTCGATCACAGGGGCCGTCAATAACTATGGCTACACCTTC
j_call: TRBJ1-2
v_call: TRBV4-3
d_call: TRBD1
clone_size: .

cdr3_aa: CASSEPSGPTYNEQFF
cdr3_nt: TGTGCCAGCAGTGAACCAAGCGGACCCACCTACAATGAGCAGTTCTTC
j_call: TRBJ2-1
v_call: TRBV25-1
d_call: .
clone_size: few

cdr3_aa: CASSYEGELFF
cdr3_nt: TGTGCCAGCAGTTACGAGGGGGAGCTGTTTTTT
j_call: TRBJ2-2
v_call: TRBV6-5
d_call: .
clone_size: .

cdr3_aa: CASSQGPGSSYNEQFF
cdr3_nt: TGCGCCAGCAGCCAAGGTCCCGGAAGCTCCTACAATGAGCAGTTCTTC
j_call: TRBJ2-1
v_call: TRBV4-1
d_call: .
clone_size: .

cdr3_aa: CASSEGVVDRGMSNQPQHF
cdr3_nt: TGTGCCAGCAGTGAAGGCGTAGTGGACAGGGGAATGAGCAATCAGCCCCAGCATTTT
j_call: TRBJ1-5
v_call: TRBV6-5
d_call: TRBD1
clone_size: .

cdr3_aa: CASSYLKPSYGSGNTIDF
cdr3_nt: TGTGCCAGCAGTTACTTAAAGCCGAGTTACGGCTCTGGAAACACCATAGATTTT
j_call: TRBJ1-3
v_call: TRBV6-6
d_call: .
clone_size: .

cdr3_aa: CARSASYSNQPQHF
cdr3_nt: TGTGCCCGCAGCGCGAGTTATAGCAATCAGCCCCAGCATTTT
j_call: TRBJ1-5
v_call: TRBV6-5
d_call: .
clone_size: .

cdr3_aa: CASRPGTRGGYTF
cdr3_nt: TGTGCCAGCAGACCCGGGACCCGAGGCGGCTACACCTTC
j_call: TRBJ1-2
v_call: TRBV2
d_call: .
clone_size: few

cdr3_aa: CASSAGANYGYTF
cdr3_nt: TGTGCCAGCAGCGCCGGGGCTAACTATGGCTACACCTTC
j_call: TRBJ1-2
v_call: TRBV7-2
d_call: .
clone_size: .

cdr3_aa: CASSLSPLGETSPLHF
cdr3_nt: TGTGCCAGCAGCTTGTCCCCCCTTGGCGAGACATCACCCCTCCACTTT
j_call: TRBJ1-6
v_call: TRBV5-5
d_call: .
clone_size: .

cdr3_aa: CASSQPGRGGPDTQYF
cdr3_nt: TGTGCCAGCAGCCAGCCCGGGCGGGGGGGCCCAGATACGCAGTATTTT
j_call: TRBJ2-3
v_call: TRBV7-6
d_call: TRBD2
clone_size: few

cdr3_aa: CASSAFGRGIPYEQYF
cdr3_nt: TGTGCCAGCAGCGCGTTCGGGCGGGGGATCCCCTACGAGCAGTACTTC
j_call: TRBJ2-7
v_call: TRBV5-5
d_call: TRBD2
clone_size: once

cdr3_aa: CASSESGGGAGELFF
cdr3_nt: TGTGCCAGCAGTGAAAGCGGGGGTGGGGCCGGGGAGCTGTTTTTT
j_call: TRBJ2-2
v_call: TRBV6-1
d_call: TRBD2
clone_size: many

cdr3_aa: CSSSDRGRLDTQYF
cdr3_nt: TGCAGTTCCTCCGACAGGGGGCGATTAGATACGCAGTATTTT
j_call: TRBJ2-3
v_call: TRBV20-1
d_call: TRBD1
clone_size: .

cdr3_aa: CASSLRLHSSETQYF
cdr3_nt: TGTGCCAGCAGCTTAAGGCTGCACTCCTCAGAGACCCAGTACTTC
j_call: TRBJ2-5
v_call: TRBV7-6
d_call: .
clone_size: .

cdr3_aa: CSARVAGVKNIQYF
cdr3_nt: TGCAGTGCTAGAGTGGCGGGGGTTAAAAACATTCAGTACTTC
j_call: TRBJ2-4
v_call: TRBV20-1
d_call: TRBD2
clone_size: .